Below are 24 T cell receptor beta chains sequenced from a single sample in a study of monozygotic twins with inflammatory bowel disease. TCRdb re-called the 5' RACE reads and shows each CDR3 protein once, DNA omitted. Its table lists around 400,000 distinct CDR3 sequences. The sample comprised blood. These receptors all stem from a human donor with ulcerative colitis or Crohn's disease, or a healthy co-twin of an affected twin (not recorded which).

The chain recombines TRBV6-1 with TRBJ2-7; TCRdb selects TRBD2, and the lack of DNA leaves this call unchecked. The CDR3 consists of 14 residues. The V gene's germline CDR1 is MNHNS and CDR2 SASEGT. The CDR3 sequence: CASSGGTGVYEQYF.

The CDR3 is CASSLGTGWETQYF. V gene TRBV11-2 combines with J gene TRBJ2-5; with no DNA, the TCRdb D assignment of TRBD1 cannot be verified. This CDR3 has 14 residues. Germline CDR1 and CDR2: SGHAT and FQNNGV.

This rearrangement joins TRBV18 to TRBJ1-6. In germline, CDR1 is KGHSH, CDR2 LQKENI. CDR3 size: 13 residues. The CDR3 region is CASSPGPDSPLHF.

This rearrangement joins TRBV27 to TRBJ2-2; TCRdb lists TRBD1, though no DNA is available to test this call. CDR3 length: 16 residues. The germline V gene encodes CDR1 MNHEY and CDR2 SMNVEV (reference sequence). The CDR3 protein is CASSPTVQGPTGELFF.

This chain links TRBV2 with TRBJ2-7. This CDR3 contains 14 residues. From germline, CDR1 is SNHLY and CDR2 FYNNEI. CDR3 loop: CASSELVISYEQYF.

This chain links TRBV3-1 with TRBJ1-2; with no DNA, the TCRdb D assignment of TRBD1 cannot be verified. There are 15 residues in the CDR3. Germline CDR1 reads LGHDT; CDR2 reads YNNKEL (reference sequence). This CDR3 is CASSQGTGSPYGYTF.

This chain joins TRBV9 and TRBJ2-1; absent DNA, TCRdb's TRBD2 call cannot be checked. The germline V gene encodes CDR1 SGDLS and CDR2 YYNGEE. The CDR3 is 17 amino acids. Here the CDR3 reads CASSVEGAGSSYNEQFF.

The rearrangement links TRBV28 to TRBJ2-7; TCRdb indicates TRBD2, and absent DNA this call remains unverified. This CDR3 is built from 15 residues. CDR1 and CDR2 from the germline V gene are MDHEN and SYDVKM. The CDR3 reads CASSSVASGNYEQYF.

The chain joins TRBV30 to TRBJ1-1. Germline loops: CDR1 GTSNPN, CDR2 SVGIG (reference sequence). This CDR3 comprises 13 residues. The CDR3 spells CAWSGQGGTEAFF.

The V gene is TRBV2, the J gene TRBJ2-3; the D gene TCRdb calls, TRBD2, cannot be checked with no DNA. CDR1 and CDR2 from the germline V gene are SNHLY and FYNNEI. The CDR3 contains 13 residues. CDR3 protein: CAVMGPDTDTQYF.

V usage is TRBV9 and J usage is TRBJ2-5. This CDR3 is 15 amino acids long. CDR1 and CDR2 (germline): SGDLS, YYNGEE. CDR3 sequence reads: CASSVEEYYQETQYF.

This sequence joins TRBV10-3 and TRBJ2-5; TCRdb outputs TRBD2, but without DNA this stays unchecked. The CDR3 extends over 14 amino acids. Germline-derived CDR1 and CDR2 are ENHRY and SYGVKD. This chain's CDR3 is CAISETSGVETQYF.

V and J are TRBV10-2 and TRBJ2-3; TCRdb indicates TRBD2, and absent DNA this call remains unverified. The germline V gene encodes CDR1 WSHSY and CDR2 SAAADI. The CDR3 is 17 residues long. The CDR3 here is CASSAPSGSLGTDTQYF.

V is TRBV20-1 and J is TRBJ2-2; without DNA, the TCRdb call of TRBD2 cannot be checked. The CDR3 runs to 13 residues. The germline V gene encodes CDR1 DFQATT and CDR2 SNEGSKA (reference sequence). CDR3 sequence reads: CSAPSGNAGELFF.

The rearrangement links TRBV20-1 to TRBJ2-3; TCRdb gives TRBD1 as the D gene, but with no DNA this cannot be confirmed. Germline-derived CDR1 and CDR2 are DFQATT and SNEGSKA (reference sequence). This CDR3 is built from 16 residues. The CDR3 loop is CSARDFRGRGTDTQYF.

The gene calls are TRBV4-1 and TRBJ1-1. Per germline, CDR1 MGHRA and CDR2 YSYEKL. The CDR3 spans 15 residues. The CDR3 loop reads CASSQEMTLNTEAFF.

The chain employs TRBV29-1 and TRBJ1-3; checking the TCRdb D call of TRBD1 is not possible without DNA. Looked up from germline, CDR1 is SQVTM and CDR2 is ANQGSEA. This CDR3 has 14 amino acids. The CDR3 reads CSASAGGSGNTIYF.

The CDR3 here is CASSFEGYEQYF. The chain combines TRBV5-1 with TRBJ2-7; checking the TCRdb D call of TRBD2 is not possible without DNA. CDR1 SGHRS and CDR2 YFSETQ come from the germline V gene. CDR3 length: 12 residues.

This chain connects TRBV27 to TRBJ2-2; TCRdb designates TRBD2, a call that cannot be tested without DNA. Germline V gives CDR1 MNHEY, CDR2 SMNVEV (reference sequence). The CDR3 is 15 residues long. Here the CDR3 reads CASSPRRNLGGELFF.

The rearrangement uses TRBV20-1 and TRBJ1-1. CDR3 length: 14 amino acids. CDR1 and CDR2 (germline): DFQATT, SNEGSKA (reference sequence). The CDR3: CSAAEGRLNTEAFF.

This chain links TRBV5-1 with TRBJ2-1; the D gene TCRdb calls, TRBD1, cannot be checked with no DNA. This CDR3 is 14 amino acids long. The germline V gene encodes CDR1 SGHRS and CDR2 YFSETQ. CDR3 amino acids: CASKALGGYNEQFF.

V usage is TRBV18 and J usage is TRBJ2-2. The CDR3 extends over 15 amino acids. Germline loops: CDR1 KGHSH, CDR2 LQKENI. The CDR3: CASSPTGTYIGELFF.

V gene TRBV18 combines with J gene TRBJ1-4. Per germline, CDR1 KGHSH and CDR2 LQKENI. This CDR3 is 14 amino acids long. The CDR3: CASSPQGRGEKLFF. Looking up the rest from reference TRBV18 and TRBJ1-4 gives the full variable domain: NAGVMQNPRHLVRRRGQEARLRCSPMKGHSHVYWYRQLPEEGLKFMVYLQKENIIDESGMPKERFSAEFPKEGPSILRIQQVVRGDSAAYFCASSPQGRGEKLFFGSGTQLSVL.

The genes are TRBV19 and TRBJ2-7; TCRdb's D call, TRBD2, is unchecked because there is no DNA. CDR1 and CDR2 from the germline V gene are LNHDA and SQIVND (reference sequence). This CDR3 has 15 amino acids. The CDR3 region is CASSMAASGRYEQYF.